A selection of T cell receptor beta chains follows, all from one sample in a study of T-cell reconstitution after alpha-beta-depleted transplantation in children. TCRdb called the PCR reads again in MiXCR, with one record for every CDR3 protein. This table has around 180,000 distinct CDR3 sequences, over 8.5% appearing once. The input for sequencing was PBMCs, taken before TCRalphabeta/CD19-depleted stem cell transplant. Receptor source: a boy aged 2 to 10 with acute myeloid leukemia, due to receive a stem cell transplant. Each CDR3 is given without its conserved first and last residue. Each record gives: J gene, D gene, clone size, V gene, CDR3 protein. A D gene is named only where the DNA matches it firmly. Clone size appears in some rows only: once, few, many, or a class for an expanded clone.

TRBJ2-5	TRBD2	-	TRBV27	ASSLSGLAQETQY
TRBJ2-3	TRBD1	many	TRBV10-3	AISGDSETSSTDTQY
TRBJ1-2	-	many	TRBV29-1	SVEALSLSQGYGYT
TRBJ2-7	-	many	TRBV6-5	ASSYLGVDGQY
TRBJ1-1	TRBD1	-	TRBV28	ASSLPGTGGTEAF
TRBJ2-6	TRBD1	many	TRBV24-1	ATSARPGTGTGANVLT
TRBJ2-1	-	-	TRBV11-2	ASSLVPGEQF
TRBJ2-3	-	many	TRBV24-1	ATAGGSTDTQY
TRBJ2-5	-	many	TRBV9	ASSVGIGWTDQETQY
TRBJ1-2	-	many	TRBV11-2	ASSFRQVQGYGYT
TRBJ2-5	-	many	TRBV9	ASSVEGGDRYQETQY
TRBJ1-4	TRBD1	many	TRBV20-1	SARSGTGKEKLF
TRBJ1-1	-	many	TRBV6-5	ASSYKGVNTEAF
TRBJ1-1	-	many	TRBV7-2	ASSLVTTEAF
TRBJ1-2	-	many	TRBV7-8	ASSAGPNTDYGYT
TRBJ1-4	-	many	TRBV3-1	ASSQVWQSGEKLF
TRBJ2-1	-	many	TRBV29-1	SVESGRKANNEQF
TRBJ2-1	TRBD2	many	TRBV29-1	STPRQGSAGGEQF
TRBJ2-1	TRBD1	many	TRBV7-8	ASSHKKTGGDSYNEQF
TRBJ1-5	TRBD1	many	TRBV7-8	ASRQGGDQPQH
TRBJ2-3	TRBD1	-	TRBV18	ASSPRYVTGSTDTQY
TRBJ2-3	TRBD1	many	TRBV20-1	SAGNRGQGNTDTQY
TRBJ2-2	TRBD2	many	TRBV15	ATSRDGLAGTNTGELF
TRBJ1-2	TRBD1	many	TRBV27	ASGEQGALYGYT
TRBJ1-1	-	many	TRBV12-3/TRBV12-4	ASSSTPKNTEAF
TRBJ1-1	-	many	TRBV12-3/TRBV12-4	ASSFDLWATEAF
TRBJ1-2	-	many	TRBV5-1	ASSLEGIKNYGYT
TRBJ2-1	TRBD2	-	TRBV3-1	ATSPGTSGGNYNEQF
TRBJ1-6	-	-	TRBV5-6	ASSFRPADSPLH
TRBJ2-5	TRBD1	many	TRBV7-8	ASSLGSGTGAETQY
TRBJ2-6	-	many	TRBV28	ASTLGQTSGANVLT
TRBJ2-1	-	many	TRBV5-1	ASSKVGRQFIYNEQF
TRBJ2-2	TRBD2	many	TRBV5-1	ASSSGSGGYTGELF
TRBJ2-7	TRBD2	many	TRBV5-1	ASSLARVAGVAYEQY
TRBJ2-3	TRBD2	-	TRBV20-1	SARAGGITDTQY
TRBJ1-4	TRBD1	many	TRBV7-8	ASSSQDREEEKLF
TRBJ1-5	-	many	TRBV14	ASSQDLHQPQH
TRBJ2-1	TRBD2	many	TRBV20-1	SARMAGGGSYNEQF
TRBJ1-2	TRBD1	many	TRBV20-1	SAAHRGDYGYT
TRBJ1-4	-	-	TRBV4-1	ASSQMGRGEKLF
TRBJ2-5	-	-	TRBV6-1	ASSEILGGRETQY
TRBJ2-5	TRBD2	many	TRBV4-2	ASSQDRGGKETQY
TRBJ2-3	-	many	TRBV20-1	SARTGDTQY
TRBJ1-1	TRBD1	many	TRBV6-5	ASSYQGANTEAF
TRBJ2-2	TRBD2	many	TRBV7-3	ASSPWRTSGATGELF